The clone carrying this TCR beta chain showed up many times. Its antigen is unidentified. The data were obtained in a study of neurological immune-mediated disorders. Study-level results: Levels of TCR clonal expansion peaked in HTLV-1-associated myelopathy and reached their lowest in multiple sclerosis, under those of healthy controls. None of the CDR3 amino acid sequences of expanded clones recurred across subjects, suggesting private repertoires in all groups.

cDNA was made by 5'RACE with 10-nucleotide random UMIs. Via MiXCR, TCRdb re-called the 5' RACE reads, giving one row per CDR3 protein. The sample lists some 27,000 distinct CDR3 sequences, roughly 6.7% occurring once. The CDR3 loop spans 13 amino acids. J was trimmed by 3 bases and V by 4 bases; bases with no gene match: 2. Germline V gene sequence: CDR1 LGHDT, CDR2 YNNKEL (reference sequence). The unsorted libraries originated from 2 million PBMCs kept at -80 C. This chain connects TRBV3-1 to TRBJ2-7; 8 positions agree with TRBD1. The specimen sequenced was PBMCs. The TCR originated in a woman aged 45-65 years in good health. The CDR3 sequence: CASSRQGNYEQYF. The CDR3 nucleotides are TGTGCCAGCAGCCGACAGGGGAACTACGAGCAGTACTTC.